This T cell receptor (beta chain) originates from a study of early T cells in non-severe SARS-CoV-2 infection. In its sample, this clonotype was seen a few times. TCRdb itself ran the 5' RACE reads through MiXCR, one entry per CDR3 protein. The top ten clones hold about 5% of a sample with approximately 66,000 distinct CDR3 sequences, about 12% of them seen once. V lost 0 bases and J 0 bases, leaving 12 bases between the germline ends. Per the germline V gene, CDR1 is SGHVS and CDR2 is FQNEAQ. The CDR3 extends over 18 amino acids. This chain links TRBV7-8 with TRBJ1-6; D unresolved. Material: whole blood. The sequence came from an adult who was a healthcare worker with PCR-confirmed SARS-CoV-2 infection or an uninfected control (not recorded which). The CDR3 sequence is CASSLARRASSYNSPLHF. CDR3 in DNA: TGTGCCAGCAGCTTAGCGAGAAGGGCCAGCTCCTATAATTCACCCCTCCACTTT.